This paragraph reports one T cell receptor (beta chain). Its target is unknown. Naive CD8 cells lacked CD45RO and underwent positive selection for CCR7, leaving out terminally differentiated effector memory CD45RA+ cells. These data are taken from a study of shared clonotypes between healthy human individuals. Regarding the study as a whole: Unshared clonotypes carried lower generation probabilities than those common to all four donors. The donor pool, a small one, limited the genetic and exposure-history diversity represented.

V gave up 5 bases and J gave up 1 base, with 12 bases separating them. Germline V gives CDR1 SQVTM, CDR2 ANQGSEA. The CDR3 contains 13 residues. The authors' processing: As immunoSEQ supplied junction-only sequences (without quality scores), filtering differed. Assay used: immunoSEQ multiplex PCR; TCRdb lists only in-frame clones, some missing. D and trimming were read from the DNA, whereas the V and J calls and clone size are those reported in that table. The sample carries under 1 million clones, 96% recorded once. The material sequenced was naive CD8+ T cells sorted from blood. This receptor was identified in a man younger than 40 in good health. The chain is built from TRBV29-1 and TRBJ2-7; D unresolved. This CDR3 is CSVRWVESYEQYF. CDR3 nucleotides: TGCAGCGTTCGCTGGGTAGAATCCTACGAGCAGTACTTC.